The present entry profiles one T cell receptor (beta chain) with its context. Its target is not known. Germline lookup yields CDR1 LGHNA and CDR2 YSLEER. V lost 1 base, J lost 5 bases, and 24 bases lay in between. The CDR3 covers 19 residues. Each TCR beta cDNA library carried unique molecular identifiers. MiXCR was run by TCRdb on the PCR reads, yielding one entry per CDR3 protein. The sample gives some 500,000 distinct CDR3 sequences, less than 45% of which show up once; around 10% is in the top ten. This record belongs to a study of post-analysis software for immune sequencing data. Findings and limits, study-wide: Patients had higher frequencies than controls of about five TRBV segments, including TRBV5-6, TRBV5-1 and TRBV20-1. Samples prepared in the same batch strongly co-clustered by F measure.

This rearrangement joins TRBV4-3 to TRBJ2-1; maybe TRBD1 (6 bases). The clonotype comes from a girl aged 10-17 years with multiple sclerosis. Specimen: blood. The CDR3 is CASSQVQGIWWDTDNEQFF. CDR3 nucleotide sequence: TGCGCCAGCAGCCAAGTTCAGGGGATCTGGTGGGACACCGACAATGAGCAGTTCTTC.